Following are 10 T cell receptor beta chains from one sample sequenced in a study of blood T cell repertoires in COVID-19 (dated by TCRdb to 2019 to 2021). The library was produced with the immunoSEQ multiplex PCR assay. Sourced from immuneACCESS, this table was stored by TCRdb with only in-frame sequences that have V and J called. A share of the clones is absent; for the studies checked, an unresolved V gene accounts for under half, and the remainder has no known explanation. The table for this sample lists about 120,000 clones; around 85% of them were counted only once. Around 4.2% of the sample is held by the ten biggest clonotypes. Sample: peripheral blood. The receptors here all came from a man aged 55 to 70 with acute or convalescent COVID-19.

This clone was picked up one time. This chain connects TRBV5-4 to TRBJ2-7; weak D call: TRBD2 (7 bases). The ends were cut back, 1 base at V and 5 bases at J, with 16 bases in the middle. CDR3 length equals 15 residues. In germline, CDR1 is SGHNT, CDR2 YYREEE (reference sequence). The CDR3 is CASSLWQGGGDEQYF. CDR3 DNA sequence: TGTGCCAGCAGCTTGTGGCAGGGCGGGGGCGACGAGCAGTACTTC. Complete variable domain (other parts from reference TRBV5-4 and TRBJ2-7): ETGVTQSPTHLIKTRGQQVTLRCSSQSGHNTVSWYQQALGQGPQFIFQYYREEENGRGNFPPRFSGLQFPNYSSELNVNALELDDSALYLCASSLWQGGGDEQYFGPGTRLTVT.

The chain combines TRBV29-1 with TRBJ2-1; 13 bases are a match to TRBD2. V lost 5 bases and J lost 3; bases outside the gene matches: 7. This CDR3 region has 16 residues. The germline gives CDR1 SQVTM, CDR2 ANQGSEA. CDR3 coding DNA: TGCAGCGTTCACCTGGGGACTAGCGGGGTCTACAATGAGCAGTTCTTC. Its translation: CSVHLGTSGVYNEQFF.

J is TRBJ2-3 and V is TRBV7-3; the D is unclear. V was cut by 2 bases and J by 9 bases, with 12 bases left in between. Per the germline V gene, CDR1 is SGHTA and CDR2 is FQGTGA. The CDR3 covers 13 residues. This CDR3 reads CASSLAPENTQYF. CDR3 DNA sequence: TGTGCCAGCAGCTTAGCCCCGGAGAACACGCAGTATTTT.

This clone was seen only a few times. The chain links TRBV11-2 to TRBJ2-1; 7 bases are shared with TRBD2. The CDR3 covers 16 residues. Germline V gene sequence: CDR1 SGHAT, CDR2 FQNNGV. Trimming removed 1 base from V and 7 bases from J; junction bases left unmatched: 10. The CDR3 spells CASSLVVGGPGNEQFF. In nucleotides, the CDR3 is TGTGCCAGCAGCTTAGTTGTGGGAGGGCCGGGAAATGAGCAGTTCTTC.

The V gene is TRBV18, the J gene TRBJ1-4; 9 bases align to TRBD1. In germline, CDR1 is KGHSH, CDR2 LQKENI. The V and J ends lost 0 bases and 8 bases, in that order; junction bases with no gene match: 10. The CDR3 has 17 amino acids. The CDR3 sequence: CASSPPGTGSMGEKLFF. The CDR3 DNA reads TGTGCCAGCTCACCACCGGGGACAGGGTCTATGGGGGAAAAACTGTTTTTT.

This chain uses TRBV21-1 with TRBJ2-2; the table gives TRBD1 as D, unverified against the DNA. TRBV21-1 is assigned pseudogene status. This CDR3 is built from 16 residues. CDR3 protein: CASPLWTGGYTGELFF. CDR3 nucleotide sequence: TGTGCCAGCCCTCTGTGGACAGGGGGATACACCGGGGAGCTGTTTTTT.

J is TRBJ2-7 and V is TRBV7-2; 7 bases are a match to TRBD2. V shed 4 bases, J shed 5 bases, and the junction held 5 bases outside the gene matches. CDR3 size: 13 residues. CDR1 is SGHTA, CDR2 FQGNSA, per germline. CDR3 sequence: CASSSGRGNEQYF. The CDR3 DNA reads TGTGCCAGCAGCTCCGGGCGGGGGAACGAGCAGTACTTC.

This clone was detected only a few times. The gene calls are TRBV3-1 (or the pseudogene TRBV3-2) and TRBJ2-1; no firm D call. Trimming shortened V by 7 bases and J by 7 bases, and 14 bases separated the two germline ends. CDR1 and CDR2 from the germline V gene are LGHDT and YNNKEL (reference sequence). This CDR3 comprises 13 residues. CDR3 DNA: TGTGCCAGCAATTGGCTAGGAGTAAATGAGCAGTTCTTC. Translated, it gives CASNWLGVNEQFF.

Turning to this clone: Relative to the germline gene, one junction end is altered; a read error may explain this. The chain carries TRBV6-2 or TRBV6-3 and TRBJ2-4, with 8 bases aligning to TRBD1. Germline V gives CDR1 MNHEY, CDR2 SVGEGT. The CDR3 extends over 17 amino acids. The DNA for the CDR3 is TGTGCCAGCAGCTACTACGGCTCCGGACAGGGCCCAAACATTCAGTACTTC. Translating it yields CASSYYGSGQGPNIQYF.

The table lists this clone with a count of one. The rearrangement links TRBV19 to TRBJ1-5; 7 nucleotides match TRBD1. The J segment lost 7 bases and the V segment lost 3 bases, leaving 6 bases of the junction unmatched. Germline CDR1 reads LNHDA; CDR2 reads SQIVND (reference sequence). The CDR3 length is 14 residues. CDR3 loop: CASSIRQGWQPQHF. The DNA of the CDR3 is TGTGCCAGTAGTATTCGACAGGGATGGCAGCCCCAGCATTTT.